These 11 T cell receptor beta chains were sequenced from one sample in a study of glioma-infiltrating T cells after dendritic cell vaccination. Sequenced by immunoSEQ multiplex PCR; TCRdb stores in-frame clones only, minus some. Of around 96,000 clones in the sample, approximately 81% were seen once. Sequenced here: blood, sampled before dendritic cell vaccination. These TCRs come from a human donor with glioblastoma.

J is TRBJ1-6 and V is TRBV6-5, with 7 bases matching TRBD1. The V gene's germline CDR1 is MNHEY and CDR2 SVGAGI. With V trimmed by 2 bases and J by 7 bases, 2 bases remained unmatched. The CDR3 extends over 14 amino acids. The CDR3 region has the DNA TGTGCCAGCAGTTACGGAGGGGGCAATTCACCCCTCCACTTT. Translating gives CASSYGGGNSPLHF.

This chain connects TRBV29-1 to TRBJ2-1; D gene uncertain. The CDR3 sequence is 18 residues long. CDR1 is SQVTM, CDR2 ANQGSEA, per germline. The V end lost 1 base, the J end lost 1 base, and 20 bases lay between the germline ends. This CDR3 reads CSVEGDSPPFGSYNEQFF. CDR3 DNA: TGCAGCGTTGAAGGTGATTCACCTCCTTTCGGGTCCTACAATGAGCAGTTCTTC.

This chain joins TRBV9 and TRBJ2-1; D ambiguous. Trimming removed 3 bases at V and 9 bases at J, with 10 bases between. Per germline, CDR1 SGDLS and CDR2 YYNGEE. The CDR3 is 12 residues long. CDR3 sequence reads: CASSGYGPEQFF. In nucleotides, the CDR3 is TGTGCCAGCAGCGGGTACGGTCCTGAGCAGTTCTTC.

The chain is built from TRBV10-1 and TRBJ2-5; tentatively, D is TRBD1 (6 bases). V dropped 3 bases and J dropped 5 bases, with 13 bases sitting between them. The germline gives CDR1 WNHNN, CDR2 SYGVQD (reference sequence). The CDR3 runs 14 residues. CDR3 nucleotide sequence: TGCGCCAGCAGTGAAGGGGGATCGGGGGAGACCCAGTACTTC. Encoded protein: CASSEGGSGETQYF.

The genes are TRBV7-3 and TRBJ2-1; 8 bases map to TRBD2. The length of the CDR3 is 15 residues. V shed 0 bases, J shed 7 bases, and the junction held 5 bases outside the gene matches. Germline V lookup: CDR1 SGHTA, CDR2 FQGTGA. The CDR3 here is CASSLTSGSWNEQFF. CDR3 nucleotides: TGTGCCAGCAGCTTAACGAGCGGGAGTTGGAATGAGCAGTTCTTC.

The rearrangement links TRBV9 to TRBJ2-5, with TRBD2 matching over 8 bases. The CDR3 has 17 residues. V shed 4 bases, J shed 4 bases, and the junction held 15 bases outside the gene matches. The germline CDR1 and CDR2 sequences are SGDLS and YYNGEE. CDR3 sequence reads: CASSRRGSGVGGETQYF. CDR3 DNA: TGTGCCAGCAGCCGCCGGGGTAGCGGGGTGGGCGGAGAGACCCAGTACTTC. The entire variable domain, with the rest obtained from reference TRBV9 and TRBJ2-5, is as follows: DSGVTQTPKHLITATGQRVTLRCSPRSGDLSVYWYQQSLDQGLQFLIQYYNGEERAKGNILERFSAQQFPDLHSELNLSSLELGDSALYFCASSRRGSGVGGETQYFGPGTRLLVL.

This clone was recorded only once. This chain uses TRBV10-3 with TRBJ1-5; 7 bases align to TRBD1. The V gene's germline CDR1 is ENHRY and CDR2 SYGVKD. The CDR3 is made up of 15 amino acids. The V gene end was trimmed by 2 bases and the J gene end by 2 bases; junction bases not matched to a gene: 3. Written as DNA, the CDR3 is TGTGCCATCAGTGAGGACAGGGCTGGCAATCAGCCCCAGCATTTT. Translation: CAISEDRAGNQPQHF.

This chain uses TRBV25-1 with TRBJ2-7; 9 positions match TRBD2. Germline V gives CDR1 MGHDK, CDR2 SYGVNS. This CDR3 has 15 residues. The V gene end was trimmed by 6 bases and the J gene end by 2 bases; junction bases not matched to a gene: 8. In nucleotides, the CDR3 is TGTGCCAGCAGGAGCGGGCTAGCGGGGCCCTACGAGCAGTACTTC. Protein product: CASRSGLAGPYEQYF.

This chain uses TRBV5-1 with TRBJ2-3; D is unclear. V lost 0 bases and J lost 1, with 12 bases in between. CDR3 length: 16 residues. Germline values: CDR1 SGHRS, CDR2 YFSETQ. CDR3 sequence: CASSLVEAPGTDTQYF. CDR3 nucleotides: TGCGCCAGCAGCTTGGTTGAGGCTCCCGGCACAGATACGCAGTATTTT. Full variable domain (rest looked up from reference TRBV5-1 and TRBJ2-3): KAGVTQTPRYLIKTRGQQVTLSCSPISGHRSVSWYQQTPGQGLQFLFEYFSETQRNKGNFPGRFSGRQFSNSRSEMNVSTLELGDSALYLCASSLVEAPGTDTQYFGPGTRLTVL.

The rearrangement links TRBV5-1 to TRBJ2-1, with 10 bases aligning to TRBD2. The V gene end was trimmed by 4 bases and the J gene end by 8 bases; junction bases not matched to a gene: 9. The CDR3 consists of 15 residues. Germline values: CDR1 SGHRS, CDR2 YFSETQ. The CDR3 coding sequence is TGCGCCAGCAGCACCGCTAGCGGGAGATCCCATGAGCAGTTCTTC. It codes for CASSTASGRSHEQFF.

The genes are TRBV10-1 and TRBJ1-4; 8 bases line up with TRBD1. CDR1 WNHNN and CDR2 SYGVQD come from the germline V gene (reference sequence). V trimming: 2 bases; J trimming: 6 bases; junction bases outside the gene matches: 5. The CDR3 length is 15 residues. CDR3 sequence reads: CASSERTGLHEKLFF. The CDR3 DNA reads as TGCGCCAGCAGTGAGAGGACAGGGTTACATGAAAAACTGTTTTTT.